Here is one TCR beta chain with its context. This CDR3 has 11 residues. The germline V gene encodes CDR1 MNHEY and CDR2 SVGAGI. Trimming left V 6 bases short and J 5 bases short, with 5 bases between. Measured with immunoSEQ multiplex PCR; TCRdb has only the in-frame clones, and not every one. Of around 66,000 clones in the sample, 80% to 90% were seen once. These data originate in a study of Tregs in tolerant kidney transplant recipients. This rearrangement joins TRBV6-5 to TRBJ2-1; D gene unclear. The sequence derives from a human donor who received a combined kidney and bone marrow transplant. The starting material was Tregs from blood, obtained before the transplant. The CDR3 DNA sequence: TGTGCCAGCAGCCGGGACAATGAGCAGTTCTTC. Its translation: CASSRDNEQFF.